The next 10 T cell receptor beta chains were all read from a single sample in a study of T cell repertoires in cytomegalovirus infection (dated by TCRdb to between 2017 and 2020). Reads for this sample came from an Illumina HiSeq 1500. The public reads were run again by TCRdb, first through fastp at Q25 and then through MiXCR, and only productive beta chains were kept. Rows merge per CDR3 protein into single entries with the most common DNA and genes. The sample yields approximately 990,000 distinct CDR3 sequences; approximately 30% were counted once. In total, the top ten clones hold roughly 13% of the sample. Their target antigens are unknown. The treatment or condition label on this specimen signifies: in vitro stimulation with specific CMV peptide epitopes to enrich CMV-specific T cells. The specimen was cultured CD8+ T cells from PBMCs, collected from culture after CMV antigen stimulation. The receptors shown here come from a human donor in good health (CMV status not recorded). Some clones in this sample may be carry-over from other donors' samples.

This clonotype came up once. A read error is possible here, since a much larger clone lies one base away. This chain links TRBV7-2 with TRBJ1-2; a possible D gene is TRBD1 (6 bases). Between the trimmed V and J ends, which lost 5 bases and 8 bases, there was a span of 15 bases. The CDR3 is 13 residues long. Germline CDR1 is SGHTA and CDR2 is FQGNSA. The CDR3 DNA reads TGTACCAGCAGCCCGACAGGTTCAGGAGGCTACACCTTC. Its protein is CTSSPTGSGGYTF. The full variable domain, in which reference TRBV7-2 and TRBJ1-2 provide the parts outside the CDR3, is GAGVSQSPSNKVTEKGKDVELRCDPISGHTALYWYRQSLGQGLEFLIYFQGNSAPDKSGLPSDRFSAERTGGSVSTLTIQRTQQEDSAVYLCTSSPTGSGGYTFGSGTRLTVV.

This clonotype was picked up a small number of times. The chain employs TRBV10-3 and TRBJ2-1; the D call may be TRBD1 or TRBD2 (6 bases each). V was clipped by 10 bases and J by 3 bases, with 13 bases between them. The CDR3 covers 13 residues. CDR1 is ENHRY, CDR2 SYGVKD, per germline. The CDR3 coding sequence is TGTGCCAGCGAAGGGGGGAGCTACAATGAGCAGTTCTTC. Translated, it gives CASEGGSYNEQFF.

Of note for this clonotype: Given a much more abundant clone one base away, this may be a read error. The chain uses TRBV7-6 and TRBJ1-2; maybe TRBD1 (6 bases). Germline V gene sequence: CDR1 SGHVS, CDR2 FNYEAQ. The length of the CDR3 is 14 residues. The DNA for the CDR3 is TGTACCAGCAGCTTATCAGGGGAAGTGGGCGGCTACACCTTC. Protein: CTSSLSGEVGGYTF. The full variable domain, completed using reference TRBV7-6 and TRBJ1-2, is GAGVSQSPRYKVTKRGQDVALRCDPISGHVSLYWYRQALGQGPEFLTYFNYEAQQDKSGLPNDRFSAERPEGSISTLTIQRTEQRDSAMYRCTSSLSGEVGGYTFGSGTRLTVV.

This clonotype was counted many times. V gene TRBV5-4 combines with J gene TRBJ2-7, with TRBD2 matching over 8 bases. The CDR3 length is 16 residues. The germline CDR1 and CDR2 sequences are SGHNT and YYREEE (reference sequence). V trimming: 1 base; J trimming: 1 base; junction bases outside the gene matches: 7. In DNA form, the CDR3 reads TGTGCCAGCAGCTTGTACGGGGGGGAAGATTCCTACGAGCAGTACTTC. It yields the protein CASSLYGGEDSYEQYF.

The sample holds a few counts of this clonotype. The chain uses TRBV10-3 and TRBJ2-7, with D perhaps assigned TRBD1 or TRBD2 (5 bases each). The CDR3 is made up of 13 amino acids. Per germline, CDR1 ENHRY and CDR2 SYGVKD. The V end was cut by 2 bases, the J end by 5 bases, with 10 bases between. The CDR3 here is CAISERRGDEQYV. The CDR3 nucleotides are TGTGCCATCAGTGAGAGGCGAGGGGACGAGCAGTACGTC.

This clonotype was detected a few times. The rearrangement joins TRBV27 to TRBJ2-1; 14 bases match TRBD2. The length of the CDR3 is 16 residues. In germline, CDR1 is MNHEY, CDR2 SMNVEV (reference sequence). V lost 5 bases and J lost 8; bases outside the gene matches: 8. CDR3: CASSPRTSGGWDEQFF. DNA of the CDR3: TGTGCCAGCAGTCCAAGGACTAGCGGGGGGTGGGATGAGCAGTTCTTC.

This clonotype was found a few times. J is TRBJ2-7 and V is TRBV10-3; 12 nucleotides match TRBD2. CDR1 and CDR2 from the germline V gene are ENHRY and SYGVKD. Germline trimming cut 7 bases from V and 1 base from J; bases unmatched to any gene: 8. The CDR3 is made up of 16 amino acids. This chain's CDR3 is CAITRRLAGASYEQYF. The CDR3 nucleotides read TGTGCCATCACCCGTAGACTAGCGGGGGCGTCCTACGAGCAGTACTTC.

This clonotype has a handful of counts. V and J are TRBV6-2 or TRBV6-3 and TRBJ1-1; TRBD1 matches 7 bases. The CDR3 has 16 amino acids. V lost 6 bases and J lost 4; bases outside the gene matches: 14. CDR1 is MNHEY and CDR2 is SVGEGT in the germline V gene. CDR3 amino acids: CASSLFPGTVGTEAFF. DNA of the CDR3: TGTGCCAGCAGCCTATTCCCCGGGACAGTGGGCACTGAAGCTTTCTTT.

The CDR3 DNA reads TGTGCCAGCAGCTTAGGACAGGGCTCCTTGGGGTACGAGCAGTACTTC. The encoded protein is CASSLGQGSLGYEQYF. The rearrangement joins TRBV13 to TRBJ2-7; possible D gene TRBD1, 6 bases. This CDR3 region has 16 residues. V was cut by 0 bases and J by 4 bases, with 16 bases left in between. Germline loops: CDR1 PRHDT, CDR2 FYEKMQ (reference sequence). Full variable domain (rest looked up from reference TRBV13 and TRBJ2-7): AAGVIQSPRHLIKEKRETATLKCYPIPRHDTVYWYQQGPGQDPQFLISFYEKMQSDKGSIPDRFSAQQFSDYHSELNMSSLELGDSALYFCASSLGQGSLGYEQYFGPGTRLTVT.

CDR3 in DNA: TGTGCCAGCAGTGAAGGTGGCAGACGATACGAGCAGTACTTC. This sequence encodes CASSEGGRRYEQYF. This sequence joins TRBV25-1 and TRBJ2-7, with D unclear. Germline V gene lookup returns CDR1 MGHDK and CDR2 SYGVNS. This CDR3 region has 14 residues. The ends were cut back, 2 bases at V and 4 bases at J, with 12 bases in the middle.